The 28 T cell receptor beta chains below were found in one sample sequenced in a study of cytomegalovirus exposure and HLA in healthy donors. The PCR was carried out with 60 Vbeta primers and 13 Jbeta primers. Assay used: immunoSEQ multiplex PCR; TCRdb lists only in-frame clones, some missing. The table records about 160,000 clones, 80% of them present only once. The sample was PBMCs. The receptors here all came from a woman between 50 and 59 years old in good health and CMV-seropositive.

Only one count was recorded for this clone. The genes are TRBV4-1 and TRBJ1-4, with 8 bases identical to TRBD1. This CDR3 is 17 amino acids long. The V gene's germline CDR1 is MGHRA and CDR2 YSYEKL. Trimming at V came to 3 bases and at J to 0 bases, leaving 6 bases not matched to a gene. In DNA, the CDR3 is TGCGCCAGCAGCCACCCGGGACAGGCCCCAACTAATGAAAAACTGTTTTTT. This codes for CASSHPGQAPTNEKLFF.

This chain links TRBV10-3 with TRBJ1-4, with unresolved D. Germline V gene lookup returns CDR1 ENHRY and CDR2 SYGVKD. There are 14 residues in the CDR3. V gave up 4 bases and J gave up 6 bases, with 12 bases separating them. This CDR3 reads CAISGGEGDEKLFF. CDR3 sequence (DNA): TGTGCCATCAGTGGAGGTGAGGGTGATGAAAAACTGTTTTTT.

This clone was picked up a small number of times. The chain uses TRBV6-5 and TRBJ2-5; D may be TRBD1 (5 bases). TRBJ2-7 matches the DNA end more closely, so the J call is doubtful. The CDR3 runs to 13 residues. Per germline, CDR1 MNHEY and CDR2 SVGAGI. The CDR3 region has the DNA TGTGCCAGCAAGGAAGGGGCCCCCTACGAGCAGTACTTC. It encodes CASKEGAPYEQYF.

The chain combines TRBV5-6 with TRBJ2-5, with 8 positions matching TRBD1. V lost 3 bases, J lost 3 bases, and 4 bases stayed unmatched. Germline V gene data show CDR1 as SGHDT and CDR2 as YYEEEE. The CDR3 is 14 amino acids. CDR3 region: CASSSRQGKETQYF. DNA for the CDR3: TGTGCCAGCAGCTCCAGACAGGGGAAAGAGACCCAGTACTTC.

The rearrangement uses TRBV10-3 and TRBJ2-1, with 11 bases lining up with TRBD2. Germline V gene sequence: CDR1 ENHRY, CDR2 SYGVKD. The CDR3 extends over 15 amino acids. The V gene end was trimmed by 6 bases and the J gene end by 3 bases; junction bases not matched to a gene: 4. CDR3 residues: CAISLSGGGYNEQFF. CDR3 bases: TGTGCCATCAGCCTTAGCGGGGGGGGCTACAATGAGCAGTTCTTC.

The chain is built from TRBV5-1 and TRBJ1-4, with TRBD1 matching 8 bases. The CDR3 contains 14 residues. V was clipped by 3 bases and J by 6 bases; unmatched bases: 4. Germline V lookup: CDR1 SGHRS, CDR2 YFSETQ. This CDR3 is CASSSRGRDEKLFF. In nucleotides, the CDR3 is TGCGCCAGCAGCTCCAGGGGGCGCGATGAAAAACTGTTTTTT.

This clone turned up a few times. The CDR3 loop is CASSLSLAGGQETQYF. The CDR3 DNA sequence: TGTGCCAGCAGCTTAAGTCTAGCGGGAGGGCAAGAGACCCAGTACTTC. The V gene is TRBV7-8, the J gene TRBJ2-5; 12 nucleotides line up with TRBD2. Germline loops: CDR1 SGHVS, CDR2 FQNEAQ. V shed 2 bases, J shed 2 bases, and the junction held 3 bases outside the gene matches. This CDR3 is built from 16 residues. Full variable domain (remainder filled in from reference TRBV7-8 and TRBJ2-5): GAGVSQSPRYKVAKRGQDVALRCDPISGHVSLFWYQQALGQGPEFLTYFQNEAQLDKSGLPSDRFFAERPEGSVSTLKIQRTQQEDSAVYLCASSLSLAGGQETQYFGPGTRLLVL.

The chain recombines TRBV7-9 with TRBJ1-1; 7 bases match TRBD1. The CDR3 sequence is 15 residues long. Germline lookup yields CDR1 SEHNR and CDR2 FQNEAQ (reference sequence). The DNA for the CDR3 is TGTGCGGCCTGGGCGGGACAGTCACGGGACACTGAAGCTTTCTTT. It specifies CAAWAGQSRDTEAFF.

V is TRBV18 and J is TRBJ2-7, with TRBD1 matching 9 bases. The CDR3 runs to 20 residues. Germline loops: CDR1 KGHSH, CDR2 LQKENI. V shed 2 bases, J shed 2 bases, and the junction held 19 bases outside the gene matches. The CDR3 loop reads CASSPNPVIIGTGRAYEQYF. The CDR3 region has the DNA TGTGCCAGCTCACCAAATCCTGTAATAATCGGGACAGGGAGAGCCTACGAGCAGTACTTC. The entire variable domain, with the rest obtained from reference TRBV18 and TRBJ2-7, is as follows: NAGVMQNPRHLVRRRGQEARLRCSPMKGHSHVYWYRQLPEEGLKFMVYLQKENIIDESGMPKERFSAEFPKEGPSILRIQQVVRGDSAAYFCASSPNPVIIGTGRAYEQYFGPGTRLTVT.

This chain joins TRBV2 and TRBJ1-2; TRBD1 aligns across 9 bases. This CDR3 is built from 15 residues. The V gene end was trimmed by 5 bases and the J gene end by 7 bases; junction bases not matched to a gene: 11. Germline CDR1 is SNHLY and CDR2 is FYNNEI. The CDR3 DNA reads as TGTGCCAGCAGTTACAGGACAGGGGTCTCAAGTGGCTACACCTTC. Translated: CASSYRTGVSSGYTF.

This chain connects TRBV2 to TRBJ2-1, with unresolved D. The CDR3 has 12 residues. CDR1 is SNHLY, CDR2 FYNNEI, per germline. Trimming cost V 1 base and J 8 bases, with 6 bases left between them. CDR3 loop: CASSEVLDEQFF. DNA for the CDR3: TGTGCCAGCAGTGAAGTTCTCGATGAGCAGTTCTTC.

The DNA for the CDR3 is TGTGCCAGCAGTCCTATTCGGGGGGCGCGGGCTGCAGAGACCCAGTACTTC. This sequence encodes CASSPIRGARAAETQYF. This chain connects TRBV2 to TRBJ2-5; D might be TRBD2 (7 bases). CDR1 is SNHLY and CDR2 is FYNNEI in the germline V gene. V was clipped by 5 bases and J by 4 bases, with 23 bases between them. CDR3 length equals 17 residues. The full variable domain, in which reference TRBV2 and TRBJ2-5 provide the parts outside the CDR3, is EPEVTQTPSHQVTQMGQEVILRCVPISNHLYFYWYRQILGQKVEFLVSFYNNEISEKSEIFDDQFSVERPDGSNFTLKIRSTKLEDSAMYFCASSPIRGARAAETQYFGPGTRLLVL.

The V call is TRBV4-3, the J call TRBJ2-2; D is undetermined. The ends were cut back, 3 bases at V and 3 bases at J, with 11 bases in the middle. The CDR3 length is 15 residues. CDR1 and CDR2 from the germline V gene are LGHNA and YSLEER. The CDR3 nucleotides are TGCGCCAGCAGCCATTCGTTAGTAGACACCGGGGAGCTGTTTTTT. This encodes CASSHSLVDTGELFF.

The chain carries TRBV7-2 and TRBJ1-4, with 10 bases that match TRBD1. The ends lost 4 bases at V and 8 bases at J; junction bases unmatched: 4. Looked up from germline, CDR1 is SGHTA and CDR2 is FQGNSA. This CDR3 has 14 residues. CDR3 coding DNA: TGTGCCAGCAGCTCGCCGGGACAGGGGGAAAAACTGTTTTTT. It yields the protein CASSSPGQGEKLFF.

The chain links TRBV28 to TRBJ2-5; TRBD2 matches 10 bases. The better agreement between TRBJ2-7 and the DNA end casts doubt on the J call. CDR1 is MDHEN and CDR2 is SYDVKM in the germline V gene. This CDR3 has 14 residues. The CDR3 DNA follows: TGTGCCAGCGTCAGGACTAGCGGCTCCTACGAGCAGTACTTC. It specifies CASVRTSGSYEQYF.

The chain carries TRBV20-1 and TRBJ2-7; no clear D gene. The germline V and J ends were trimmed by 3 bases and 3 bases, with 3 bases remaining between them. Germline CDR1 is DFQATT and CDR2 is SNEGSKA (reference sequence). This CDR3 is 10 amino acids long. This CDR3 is CSASNYEQYF. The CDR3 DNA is TGCAGTGCTAGTAACTACGAGCAGTACTTC.

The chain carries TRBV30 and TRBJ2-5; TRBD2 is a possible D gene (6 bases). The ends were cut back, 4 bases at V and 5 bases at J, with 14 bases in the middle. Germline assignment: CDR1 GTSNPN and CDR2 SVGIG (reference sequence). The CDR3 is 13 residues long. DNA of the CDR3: TGTGCCTGGACCCCAGGGAGGTGGGAGACCCAGTACTTC. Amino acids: CAWTPGRWETQYF.

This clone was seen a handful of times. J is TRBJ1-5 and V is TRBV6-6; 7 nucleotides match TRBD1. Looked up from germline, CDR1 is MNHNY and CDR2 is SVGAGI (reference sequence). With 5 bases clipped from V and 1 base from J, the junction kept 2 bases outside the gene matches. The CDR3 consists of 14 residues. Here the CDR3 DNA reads TGTGCCAGCAGTCAGGGGGACAGCAATCAGCCCCAGCATTTT. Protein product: CASSQGDSNQPQHF.

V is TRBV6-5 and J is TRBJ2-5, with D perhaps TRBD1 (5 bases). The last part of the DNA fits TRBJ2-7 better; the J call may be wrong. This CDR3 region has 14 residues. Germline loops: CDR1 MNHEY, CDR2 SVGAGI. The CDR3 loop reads CASSYSKTGYEQYF. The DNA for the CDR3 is TGTGCCAGCAGTTACTCGAAAACAGGCTACGAGCAGTACTTC.

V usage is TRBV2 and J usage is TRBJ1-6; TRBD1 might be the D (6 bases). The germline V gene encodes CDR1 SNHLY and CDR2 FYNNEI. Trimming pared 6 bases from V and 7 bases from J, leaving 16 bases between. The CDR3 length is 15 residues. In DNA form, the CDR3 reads TGTGCCAGCAGCTCGTCAACAGGGAACAATTCACCCCTCCACTTT. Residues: CASSSSTGNNSPLHF.

CDR3 protein: CASSPTAGRATEAFF. For the CDR3, the DNA is TGTGCCAGCAGCCCAACAGCAGGGCGAGCCACTGAAGCTTTCTTT. The chain combines TRBV7-9 with TRBJ1-1; maybe TRBD1 (5 bases). Germline lookup yields CDR1 SEHNR and CDR2 FQNEAQ (reference sequence). The CDR3 runs to 15 residues. V was trimmed by 5 bases and J by 4 bases, leaving 17 bases between them. Based on the CDR3 plus reference TRBV7-9 and TRBJ1-1, the full variable domain is DTGVSQNPRHKITKRGQNVTFRCDPISEHNRLYWYRQTLGQGPEFLTYFQNEAQLEKSRLLSDRFSAERPKGSFSTLEIQRTEQGDSAMYLCASSPTAGRATEAFFGQGTRLTVV.

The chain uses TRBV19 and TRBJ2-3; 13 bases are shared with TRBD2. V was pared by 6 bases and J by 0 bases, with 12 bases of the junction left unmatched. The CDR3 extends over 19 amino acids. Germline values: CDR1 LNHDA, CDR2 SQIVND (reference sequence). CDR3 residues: CASSLNSGTSGTSTDTQYF. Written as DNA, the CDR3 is TGTGCCAGTAGCCTCAACTCCGGGACTAGCGGGACTAGCACAGATACGCAGTATTTT.

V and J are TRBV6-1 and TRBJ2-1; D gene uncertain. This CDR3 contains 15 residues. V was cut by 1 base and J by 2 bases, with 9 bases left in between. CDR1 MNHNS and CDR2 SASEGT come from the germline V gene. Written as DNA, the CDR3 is TGTGCCAGCAGTGAAGGGCTGAATACCTACAATGAGCAGTTCTTC. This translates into CASSEGLNTYNEQFF.

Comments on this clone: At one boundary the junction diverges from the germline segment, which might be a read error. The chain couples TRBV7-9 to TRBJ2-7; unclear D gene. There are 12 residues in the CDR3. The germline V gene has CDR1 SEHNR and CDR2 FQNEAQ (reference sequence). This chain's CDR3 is CSSTRSSYEQYF. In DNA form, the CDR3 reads TGTTCCAGCACGAGGTCTTCCTACGAGCAGTACTTC.

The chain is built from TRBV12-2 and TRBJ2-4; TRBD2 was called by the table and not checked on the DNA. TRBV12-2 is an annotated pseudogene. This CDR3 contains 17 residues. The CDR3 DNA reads TGTGCAAGTCGCTCCCAGGGGACTATTTGTACTCGCGGCATTCAGTACTTC. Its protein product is CASRSQGTICTRGIQYF.

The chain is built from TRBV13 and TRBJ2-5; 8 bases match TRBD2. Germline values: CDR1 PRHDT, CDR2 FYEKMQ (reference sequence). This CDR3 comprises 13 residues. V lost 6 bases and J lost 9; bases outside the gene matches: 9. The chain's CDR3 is CASSLMGLVAQYF. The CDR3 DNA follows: TGTGCCAGCAGTCTAATGGGACTAGTTGCCCAGTACTTC.

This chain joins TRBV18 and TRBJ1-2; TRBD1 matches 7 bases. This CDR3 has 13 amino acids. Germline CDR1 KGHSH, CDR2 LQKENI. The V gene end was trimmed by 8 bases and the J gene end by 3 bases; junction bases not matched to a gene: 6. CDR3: CASPLQGDYGYTF. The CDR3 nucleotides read TGTGCCAGCCCCCTCCAGGGGGACTATGGCTACACCTTC.

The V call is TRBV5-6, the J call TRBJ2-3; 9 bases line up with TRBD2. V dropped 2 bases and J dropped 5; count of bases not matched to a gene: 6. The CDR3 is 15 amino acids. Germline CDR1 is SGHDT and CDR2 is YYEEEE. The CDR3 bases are TGTGCCAGCAGCTTATTAGCGGGAGTACGAGATACGCAGTATTTT. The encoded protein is CASSLLAGVRDTQYF.